One sample yielded the 23 T cell receptor beta chains listed below, sequenced in a study of shared clonotypes between healthy human individuals. Clones were sequenced by immunoSEQ multiplex PCR, and TCRdb holds only the in-frame ones, with some missing. This table has over 1.5 million clones, roughly 98% appearing once. What was sequenced was naive CD4+ T cells sorted from blood. Indicated subset: CD45RA+ positively selected. The receptors were gathered from a man younger than 45 in good health.

The chain combines TRBV19 with TRBJ2-7; D perhaps matches TRBD1 (6 bases). Germline V gene sequence: CDR1 LNHDA, CDR2 SQIVND (reference sequence). The ends were cut back, 8 bases at V and 0 bases at J, with 8 bases in the middle. The CDR3 covers 12 residues. The CDR3 here is CASQDSSYEQYF. The CDR3 DNA reads as TGTGCCAGTCAGGACAGCTCCTACGAGCAGTACTTC.

The chain links TRBV7-6 to TRBJ1-1, with TRBD1 as a possible D gene (5 bases). Germline lookup yields CDR1 SGHVS and CDR2 FNYEAQ. The ends were cut back, 8 bases at V and 5 bases at J, with 15 bases in the middle. The CDR3 totals 13 residues. The CDR3, as DNA: TGTGCCAGCGCCAAATCGGAGGGGACTGAAGCTTTCTTT. Translating gives CASAKSEGTEAFF. Supplemented by reference TRBV7-6 and TRBJ1-1, the full variable domain reads GAGVSQSPRYKVTKRGQDVALRCDPISGHVSLYWYRQALGQGPEFLTYFNYEAQQDKSGLPNDRFSAERPEGSISTLTIQRTEQRDSAMYRCASAKSEGTEAFFGQGTRLTVV.

This clone was seen just once. The V gene is TRBV15, the J gene TRBJ2-1, with D perhaps matching TRBD1 (5 bases). Germline V gene sequence: CDR1 LNHNV, CDR2 YYDKDF (reference sequence). This CDR3 region has 16 residues. Trimming shortened V by 0 bases and J by 8 bases, and 17 bases separated the two germline ends. The CDR3 sequence is CATSRDLGAVHYEQFF. CDR3 in DNA: TGTGCCACCAGCAGAGATCTTGGGGCTGTACACTATGAGCAGTTCTTC.

The chain carries TRBV28 and TRBJ1-2; D unresolved. Germline V lookup: CDR1 MDHEN, CDR2 SYDVKM. Trimming took off 5 bases at V and 4 bases at J, with 17 bases between the two ends. This CDR3 contains 15 residues. The CDR3 nucleotides read TGTGCCAGCAGTACCCCCGTGGGTCTCCGCTATGGCTACACCTTC. Amino acids: CASSTPVGLRYGYTF.

The sample holds one count of this clone. This chain connects TRBV7-6 to TRBJ1-2; D gene uncertain. The CDR3 covers 15 residues. With 2 bases removed from V and 0 bases from J, the gap between germline ends came to 10 bases. CDR1 and CDR2 (germline): SGHVS, FNYEAQ. In DNA, the CDR3 is TGTGCCAGCAGCTTACTCTCTGGGACTAACTATGGCTACACCTTC. Translation: CASSLLSGTNYGYTF.

CDR3 loop: CASSPMGRGYYEQYF. The CDR3 DNA sequence: TGTGCCAGCAGCCCCATGGGACGAGGATACTACGAGCAGTACTTC. The rearrangement joins TRBV7-9 to TRBJ2-7; D possibly uses TRBD1 or TRBD2 (5 bases each). Germline V gene data show CDR1 as SEHNR and CDR2 as FQNEAQ (reference sequence). The CDR3 totals 15 residues. V was trimmed by 5 bases and J by 3 bases, leaving 17 bases between them.

The rearrangement joins TRBV7-9 to TRBJ2-7; the match to TRBD1 covers 7 bases. The CDR3 runs to 14 residues. Germline V gives CDR1 SEHNR, CDR2 FQNEAQ (reference sequence). With V trimmed by 5 bases and J by 6 bases, 10 bases remained unmatched. CDR3 DNA: TGTGCCAGCAGCGCGCGACAGGGTCTGAGCGAGCAGTACTTC. This translates into CASSARQGLSEQYF.

This clone occurred once. The same CDR3 also results from other DNA sequences found in this sample. The CDR3 reads CSVRTGGTDTQYF. The CDR3 nucleotides are TGCAGCGTGAGGACAGGGGGTACAGATACGCAGTATTTT. The chain couples TRBV29-1 to TRBJ2-3, with 10 bases identical to TRBD1. CDR1 is SQVTM and CDR2 is ANQGSEA in the germline V gene. V gave up 6 bases and J gave up 3 bases; unmatched junction bases: 3. The CDR3 loop spans 13 amino acids.

The CDR3 nucleotides are TGTGCCAGCAGCTCGGGGACAGTCTCTGGAAACACCATATATTTT. Its translation: CASSSGTVSGNTIYF. The chain is built from TRBV5-4 and TRBJ1-3, with 7 bases matching TRBD1. The trim removed 3 bases at V and 0 bases at J, leaving 3 bases unmatched. The germline CDR1 and CDR2 sequences are SGHNT and YYREEE (reference sequence). The CDR3 covers 15 residues.

The chain has TRBV7-2 and TRBJ2-7; unclear D gene. In germline, CDR1 is SGHTA, CDR2 FQGNSA. V lost 5 bases and J lost 0, with 11 bases in between. This CDR3 comprises 14 residues. The DNA of the CDR3 is TGTGCCAGCAGCCCTGCAGGTTACTCCTACGAGCAGTACTTC. It encodes CASSPAGYSYEQYF. Looking up the rest from reference TRBV7-2 and TRBJ2-7 gives the full variable domain: GAGVSQSPSNKVTEKGKDVELRCDPISGHTALYWYRQSLGQGLEFLIYFQGNSAPDKSGLPSDRFSAERTGGSVSTLTIQRTQQEDSAVYLCASSPAGYSYEQYFGPGTRLTVT.

This clone came up once. This rearrangement joins TRBV18 to TRBJ2-5; 11 nucleotides align to TRBD2. CDR1 and CDR2 (germline): KGHSH, LQKENI. The CDR3 totals 15 residues. With V trimmed by 5 bases and J by 2 bases, 4 bases remained unmatched. CDR3 sequence reads: CASSSGLAEQETQYF. CDR3 DNA sequence: TGTGCCAGCTCATCGGGACTAGCGGAGCAAGAGACCCAGTACTTC.

The chain uses TRBV11-3 and TRBJ2-7, with 7 bases lining up with TRBD1. Trimming cost V 4 bases and J 3 bases; bases outside gene matches: 3. The CDR3 runs to 13 residues. Germline-derived CDR1 and CDR2 are SGHNT and YENEEA. The chain's CDR3 is CASSYRQGYEQYF. Written as DNA, the CDR3 is TGTGCCAGCAGCTACCGACAGGGCTACGAGCAGTACTTC.

This clone has just a few counts. The rearrangement uses TRBV30 and TRBJ2-7; possibly TRBD1 or TRBD2 for D (5 bases each). Between the trimmed V and J ends, which lost 1 base and 3 bases, there was a span of 7 bases. This CDR3 is 12 amino acids long. Germline V gene sequence: CDR1 GTSNPN, CDR2 SVGIG (reference sequence). The chain's CDR3 is CAWSGGIYEQYF. CDR3 DNA sequence: TGTGCCTGGAGTGGGGGGATCTACGAGCAGTACTTC.

The chain couples TRBV7-9 to TRBJ2-4; 11 nucleotides align to TRBD1. The CDR3 has 17 amino acids. From germline, CDR1 is SEHNR and CDR2 FQNEAQ (reference sequence). Germline trimming cut 0 bases from V and 0 bases from J; bases unmatched to any gene: 1. CDR3 in amino acids: CASSLADRGLAKNIQYF. In nucleotides, the CDR3 is TGTGCCAGCAGCTTAGCGGACAGGGGGCTAGCCAAAAACATTCAGTACTTC.

This rearrangement joins TRBV5-4 to TRBJ2-5; D perhaps matches TRBD2 (5 bases). V lost 2 bases to trimming and J lost 2 bases, with 10 bases between them. Looked up from germline, CDR1 is SGHNT and CDR2 is YYREEE (reference sequence). This CDR3 has 14 residues. In DNA form, the CDR3 reads TGTGCCAGCAGCTTCATGGGAGTGCAAGAGACCCAGTACTTC. This gives the protein CASSFMGVQETQYF.

The chain combines TRBV27 with TRBJ2-7; possible D gene TRBD1, 5 bases. This CDR3 spans 13 amino acids. Trimming stripped 5 bases from V and 0 bases from J, with 8 bases between. CDR1 is MNHEY and CDR2 is SMNVEV in the germline V gene (reference sequence). The CDR3 region is CASSPTGSYEQYF. Here the CDR3 DNA reads TGTGCCAGCAGTCCCACAGGCTCCTACGAGCAGTACTTC.

V is TRBV5-6 and J is TRBJ1-2, with 10 bases fitting TRBD1. V lost 4 bases, J lost 3 bases, and 6 bases stayed unmatched. This CDR3 comprises 15 residues. CDR1 and CDR2 (germline): SGHDT, YYEEEE. The CDR3 region is CASSPRQGADYGYTF. The CDR3 DNA reads as TGTGCCAGCAGCCCAAGACAGGGGGCCGACTATGGCTACACCTTC.

This clone was recorded only once. The chain couples TRBV5-1 to TRBJ2-1; 13 positions agree with TRBD2. Trimming at V came to 0 bases and at J to 7 bases, leaving 7 bases not matched to a gene. This CDR3 has 17 amino acids. The germline V gene encodes CDR1 SGHRS and CDR2 YFSETQ. The CDR3 here is CASSLALLAGGKNEQFF. DNA of the CDR3: TGCGCCAGCAGCTTGGCACTACTAGCGGGAGGGAAGAATGAGCAGTTCTTC.

The chain carries TRBV2 and TRBJ1-5; 7 bases fit TRBD1. V was clipped by 7 bases and J by 3 bases; unmatched bases: 6. This CDR3 comprises 14 residues. Germline V gene data show CDR1 as SNHLY and CDR2 as FYNNEI. The CDR3 DNA reads as TGTGCCAGCATTACAGACAGGGACAATCAGCCCCAGCATTTT. It codes for CASITDRDNQPQHF. Complete variable domain (other parts from reference TRBV2 and TRBJ1-5): EPEVTQTPSHQVTQMGQEVILRCVPISNHLYFYWYRQILGQKVEFLVSFYNNEISEKSEIFDDQFSVERPDGSNFTLKIRSTKLEDSAMYFCASITDRDNQPQHFGDGTRLSIL.

V usage is TRBV14 and J usage is TRBJ2-7; D not resolved. Germline-derived CDR1 and CDR2 are SGHDN and FVKESK. Trimming took off 1 base at V and 3 bases at J, with 10 bases between the two ends. The CDR3 runs 14 residues. The DNA of the CDR3 is TGTGCCAGCAGCCAAGGCCAAAATAACTACGAGCAGTACTTC. Translating gives CASSQGQNNYEQYF.

The V gene is TRBV29-1, the J gene TRBJ2-3, with D maybe TRBD1 (5 bases). V lost 8 bases and J lost 0, with 15 bases in between. CDR3 length: 14 amino acids. Germline CDR1 and CDR2: SQVTM and ANQGSEA. The CDR3 coding sequence is TGCAGCTGGGGCCCGTCAGCTAGCACAGATACGCAGTATTTT. Translated, it gives CSWGPSASTDTQYF.

This clone was counted once. CDR3 nucleotide sequence: TGTGCCAGCAGCTTACTAGCGGGAGGGGACGAGCAGTACTTC. It specifies CASSLLAGGDEQYF. The J gene is TRBJ2-7, the V gene TRBV7-9, with TRBD2 identical over 12 bases. Losses at the gene ends were 2 bases for V and 5 bases for J; bases not matched to a gene: 1. Germline values: CDR1 SEHNR, CDR2 FQNEAQ (reference sequence). This CDR3 has 14 residues.

The gene calls are TRBV9 and TRBJ2-3; TRBD2 matches at 7 bases. After removal of 2 bases from V and 1 base from J, the junction contained 7 bases not matched to a gene. This CDR3 spans 16 amino acids. Looked up from germline, CDR1 is SGDLS and CDR2 is YYNGEE. The CDR3 bases are TGTGCCAGCAGCGTCGCTAGCGGTAAAGGCACAGATACGCAGTATTTT. Translated, it gives CASSVASGKGTDTQYF.